This T cell receptor beta chain was obtained from a study of beta chain features in type 1 diabetes. This clone has just a few counts. Germline trimming cut 2 bases from V and 7 bases from J; bases unmatched to any gene: 7. Looked up from germline, CDR1 is SGDLS and CDR2 is YYNGEE. This CDR3 is built from 16 residues. Expressed TCRB transcripts were sequenced because the entire RNA isolate underwent reverse transcription. The assay was immunoSEQ multiplex PCR, and TCRdb's table has in-frame clones only and misses some. The profile shows a few hundred thousand clones, 15% to 20% of them singletons. The chain carries TRBV9 and TRBJ1-6, with 9 bases fitting TRBD1. Sequencing was done on a sample of naive CD4+ T cells from blood. The clonotype originates from a woman aged 18-29 years in good health. The CDR3 DNA sequence: TGTGCCAGCAGCGTCCTAGGACAGGGGCCCAATTCACCCCTCCACTTT. Protein sequence: CASSVLGQGPNSPLHF.